The T cell receptor (beta chain) under discussion was sequenced for a study of T cell responses to AZD1222 COVID-19 vaccine. V lost 0 bases, J lost 8 bases, and 7 bases lay in between. The CDR3 covers 12 residues. Some clones are missing from TCRdb's copy, which holds only in-frame ones; the method was immunoSEQ multiplex PCR. Counted here are around 200,000 clones, 80% to 95% occurring once; the ten biggest clones make up about 4.2%. J is TRBJ1-2 and V is TRBV23-1; no definite D call. TRBV23-1 is assigned to the ORF class and has an uncertain function. The sequencing here drew on peripheral blood, taken on day 0 of AZD1222 vaccination. The TCR originated in an adult in good health. For the CDR3, the DNA is TGCGCCAGCAGTCAATCCTTTTTCGGCTACACCTTC. This translates into CASSQSFFGYTF.